Presented here are 2 T cell receptor beta chains from one specimen sequenced in a study of blood T cell repertoires in COVID-19. The repertoire was sequenced with immunoSEQ multiplex PCR; TCRdb's copy has only in-frame clones and lacks some. The sample lists about 68,000 clones, more than 70% seen once, with roughly 9.2% in the top ten. Sequencing used peripheral blood. The receptor set was obtained from a man aged 50 to 60 with active COVID-19.

The chain is built from TRBV4-1 and TRBJ2-7; TRBD1 might be the D (6 bases). CDR1 and CDR2 from the germline V gene are MGHRA and YSYEKL. The V end was cut by 1 base, the J end by 3 bases, with 13 bases between. The CDR3 totals 15 residues. The DNA for the CDR3 is TGCGCCAGCAGCCAAGCGGGACATGACTTCTACGAGCAGTACTTC. Its protein is CASSQAGHDFYEQYF.

The chain couples TRBV5-5 to TRBJ1-2; TRBD1 aligns across 9 bases. The J segment lost 4 bases and the V segment lost 2 bases, leaving 3 bases of the junction unmatched. This CDR3 has 14 residues. Germline V CDR1 and CDR2: SGHKS, YYEKEE (reference sequence). The CDR3 sequence is CASSFLTGGYGYTF. In DNA, the CDR3 is TGTGCCAGCAGCTTCCTGACAGGGGGCTATGGCTACACCTTC.